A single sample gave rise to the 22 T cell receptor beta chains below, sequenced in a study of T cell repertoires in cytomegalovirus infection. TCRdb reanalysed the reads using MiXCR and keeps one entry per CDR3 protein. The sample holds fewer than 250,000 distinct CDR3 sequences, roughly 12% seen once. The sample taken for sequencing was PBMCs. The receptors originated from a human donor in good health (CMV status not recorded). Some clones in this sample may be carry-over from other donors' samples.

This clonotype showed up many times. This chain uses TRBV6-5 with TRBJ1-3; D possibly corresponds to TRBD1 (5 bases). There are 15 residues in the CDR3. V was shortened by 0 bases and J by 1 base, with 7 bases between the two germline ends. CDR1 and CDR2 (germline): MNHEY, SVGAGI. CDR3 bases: TGTGCCAGCAGTTACTCAGGGGAGTCTGGAAACACCATATATTTT. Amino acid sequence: CASSYSGESGNTIYF.

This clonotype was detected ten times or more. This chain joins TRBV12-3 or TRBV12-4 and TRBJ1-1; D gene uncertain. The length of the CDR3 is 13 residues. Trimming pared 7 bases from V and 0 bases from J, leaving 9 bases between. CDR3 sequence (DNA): TGTGCCAGCAAGGAAAATATGAACACTGAAGCTTTCTTT. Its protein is CASKENMNTEAFF.

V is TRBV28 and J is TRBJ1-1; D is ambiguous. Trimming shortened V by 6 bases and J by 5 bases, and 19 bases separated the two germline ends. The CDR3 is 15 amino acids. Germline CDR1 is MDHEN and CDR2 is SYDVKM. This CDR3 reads CASSIDGQRGTEAFF. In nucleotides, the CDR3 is TGTGCCAGCAGCATCGACGGGCAGAGAGGGACTGAAGCTTTCTTT.

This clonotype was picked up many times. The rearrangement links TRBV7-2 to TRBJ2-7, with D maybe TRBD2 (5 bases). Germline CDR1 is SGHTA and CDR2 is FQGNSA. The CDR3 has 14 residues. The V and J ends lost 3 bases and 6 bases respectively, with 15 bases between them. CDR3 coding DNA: TGTGCCAGCAGCTTGCCCCCTCCTAGCAGCGAGCAGTACTTC. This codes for CASSLPPPSSEQYF.

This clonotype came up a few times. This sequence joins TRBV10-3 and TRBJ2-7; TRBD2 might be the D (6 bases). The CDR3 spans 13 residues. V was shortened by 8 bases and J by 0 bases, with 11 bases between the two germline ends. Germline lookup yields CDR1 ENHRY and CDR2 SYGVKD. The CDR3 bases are TGTGCCATCGGAGGGACGGACTCCTACGAGCAGTACTTC. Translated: CAIGGTDSYEQYF.

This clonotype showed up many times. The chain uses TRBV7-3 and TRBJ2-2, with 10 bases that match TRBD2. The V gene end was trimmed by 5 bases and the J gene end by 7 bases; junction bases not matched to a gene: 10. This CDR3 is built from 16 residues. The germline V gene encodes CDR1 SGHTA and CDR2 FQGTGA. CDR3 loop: CASSPQAGGPNGELFF. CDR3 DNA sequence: TGTGCCAGCAGCCCTCAAGCGGGAGGGCCAAACGGGGAGCTGTTTTTT.

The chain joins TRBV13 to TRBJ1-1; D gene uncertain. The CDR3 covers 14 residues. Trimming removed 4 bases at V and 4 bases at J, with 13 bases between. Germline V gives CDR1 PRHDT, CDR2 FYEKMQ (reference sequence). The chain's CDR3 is CASSSRSGATEAFF. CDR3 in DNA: TGTGCCAGCAGCTCCCGATCGGGAGCCACTGAAGCTTTCTTT.

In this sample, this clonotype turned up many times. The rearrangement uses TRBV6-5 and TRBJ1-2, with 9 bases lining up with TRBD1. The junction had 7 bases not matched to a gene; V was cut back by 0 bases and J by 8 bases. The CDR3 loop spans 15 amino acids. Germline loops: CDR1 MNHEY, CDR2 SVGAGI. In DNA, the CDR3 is TGTGCCAGCAGTTACTCGAAACAGGGGGCGGACGGCTACACCTTC. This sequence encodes CASSYSKQGADGYTF.

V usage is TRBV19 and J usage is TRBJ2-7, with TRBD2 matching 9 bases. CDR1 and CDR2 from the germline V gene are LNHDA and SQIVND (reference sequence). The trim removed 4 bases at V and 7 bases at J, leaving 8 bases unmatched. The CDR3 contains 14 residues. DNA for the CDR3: TGTGCCAGTAGTACAGTAGCGGGGGCCGTGGAGCAGTACTTC. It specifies CASSTVAGAVEQYF.

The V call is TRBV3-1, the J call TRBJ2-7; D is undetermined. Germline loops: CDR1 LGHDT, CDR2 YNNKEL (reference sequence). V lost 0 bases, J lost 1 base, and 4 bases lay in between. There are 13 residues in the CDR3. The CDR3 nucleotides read TGTGCCAGCAGCCAAGATACGTCCTACGAGCAGTACTTC. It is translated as CASSQDTSYEQYF.

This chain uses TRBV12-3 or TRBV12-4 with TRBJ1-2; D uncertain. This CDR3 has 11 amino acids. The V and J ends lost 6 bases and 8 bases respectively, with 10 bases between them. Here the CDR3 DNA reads TGTGCCAGCAGCCCGATACGCGGCTACACCTTC. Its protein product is CASSPIRGYTF.

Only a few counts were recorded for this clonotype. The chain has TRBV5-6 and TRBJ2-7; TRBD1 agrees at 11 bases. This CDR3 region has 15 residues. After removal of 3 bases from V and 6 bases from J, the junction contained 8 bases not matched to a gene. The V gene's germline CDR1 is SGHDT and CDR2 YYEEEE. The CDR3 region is CASSSGTGGTPEQYF. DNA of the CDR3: TGTGCCAGCAGCTCCGGGACAGGGGGAACTCCCGAGCAGTACTTC.

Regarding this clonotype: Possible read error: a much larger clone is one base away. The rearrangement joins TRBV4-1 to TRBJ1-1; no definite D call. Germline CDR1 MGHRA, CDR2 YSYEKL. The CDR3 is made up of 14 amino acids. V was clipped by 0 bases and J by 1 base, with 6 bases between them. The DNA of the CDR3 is TGCGCCAGCAGCCAAGAGGTCTGGAACACTGAAGCTTTCTTT. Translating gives CASSQEVWNTEAFF.

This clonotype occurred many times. The CDR3 here is CASSYPGTYEFF. The CDR3 DNA reads TGTGCCAGCAGTTACCCGGGGACGTATGAGTTCTTC. The chain joins TRBV6-2 or TRBV6-3 to TRBJ2-1; D is tentatively TRBD1 or TRBD2 (5 bases each). The CDR3 extends over 12 amino acids. Per germline, CDR1 MNHEY and CDR2 SVGEGT. V was trimmed by 2 bases and J by 14 bases, leaving 13 bases between them.

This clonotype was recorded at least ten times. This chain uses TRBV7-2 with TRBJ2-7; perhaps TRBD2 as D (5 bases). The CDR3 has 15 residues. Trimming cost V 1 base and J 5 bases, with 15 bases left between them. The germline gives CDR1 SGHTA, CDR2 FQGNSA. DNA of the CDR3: TGTGCCAGCAGCTTAGACCTAGGGAGTGCAGACGAGCAGTACTTC. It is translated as CASSLDLGSADEQYF.

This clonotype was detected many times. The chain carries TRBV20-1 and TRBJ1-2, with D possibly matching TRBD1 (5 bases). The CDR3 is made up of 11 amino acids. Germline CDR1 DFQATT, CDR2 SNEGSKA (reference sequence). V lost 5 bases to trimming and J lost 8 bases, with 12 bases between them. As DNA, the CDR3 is TGCAGTGCTTCGGGACCCCAGGGCTACACCTTC. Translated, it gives CSASGPQGYTF.

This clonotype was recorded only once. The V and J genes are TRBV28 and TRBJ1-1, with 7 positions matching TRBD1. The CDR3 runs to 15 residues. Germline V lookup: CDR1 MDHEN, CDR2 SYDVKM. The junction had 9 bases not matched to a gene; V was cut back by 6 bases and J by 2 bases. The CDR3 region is CASSNTGARNTEAFF. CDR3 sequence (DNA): TGTGCCAGCAGCAATACAGGGGCCCGAAACACTGAAGCTTTCTTT.

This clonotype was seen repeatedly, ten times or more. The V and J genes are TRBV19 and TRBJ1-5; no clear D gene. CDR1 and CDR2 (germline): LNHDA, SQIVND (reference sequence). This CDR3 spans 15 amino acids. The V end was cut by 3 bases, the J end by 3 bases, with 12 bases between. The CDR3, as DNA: TGTGCCAGTAGTATGAAGGCCGGGCACAATCAGCCCCAGCATTTT. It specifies CASSMKAGHNQPQHF. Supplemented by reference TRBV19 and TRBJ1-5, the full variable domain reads DGGITQSPKYLFRKEGQNVTLSCEQNLNHDAMYWYRQDPGQGLRLIYYSQIVNDFQKGDIAEGYSVSREKKESFPLTVTSAQKNPTAFYLCASSMKAGHNQPQHFGDGTRLSIL.

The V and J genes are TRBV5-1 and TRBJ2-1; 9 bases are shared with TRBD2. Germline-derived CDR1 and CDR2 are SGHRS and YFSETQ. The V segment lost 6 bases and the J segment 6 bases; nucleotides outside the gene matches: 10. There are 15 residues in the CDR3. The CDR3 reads CASTPKAGGCNEQFF. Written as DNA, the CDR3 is TGCGCCAGCACCCCAAAGGCGGGAGGGTGCAATGAGCAGTTCTTC.

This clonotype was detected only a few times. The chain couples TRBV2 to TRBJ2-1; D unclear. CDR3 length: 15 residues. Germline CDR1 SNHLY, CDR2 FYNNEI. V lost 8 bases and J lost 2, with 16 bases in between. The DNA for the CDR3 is TGTGCCAGCGAGACCGGTAGGAAGGCCTACAATGAGCAGTTCTTC. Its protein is CASETGRKAYNEQFF.

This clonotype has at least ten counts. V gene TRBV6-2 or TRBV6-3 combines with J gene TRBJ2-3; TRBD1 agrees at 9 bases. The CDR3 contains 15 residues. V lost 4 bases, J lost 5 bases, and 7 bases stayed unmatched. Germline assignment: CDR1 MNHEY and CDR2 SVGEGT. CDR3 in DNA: TGTGCCAGCAGTTTTCGACAGGGGGGTAAAGATACGCAGTATTTT. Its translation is CASSFRQGGKDTQYF.

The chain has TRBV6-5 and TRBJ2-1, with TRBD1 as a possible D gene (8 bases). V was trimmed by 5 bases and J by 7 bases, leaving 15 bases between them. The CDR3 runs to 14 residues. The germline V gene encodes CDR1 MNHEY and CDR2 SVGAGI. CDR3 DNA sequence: TGTGCCAGCAGTGATACAGGGGGGGGGAATGAGCAGTTCTTC. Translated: CASSDTGGGNEQFF.